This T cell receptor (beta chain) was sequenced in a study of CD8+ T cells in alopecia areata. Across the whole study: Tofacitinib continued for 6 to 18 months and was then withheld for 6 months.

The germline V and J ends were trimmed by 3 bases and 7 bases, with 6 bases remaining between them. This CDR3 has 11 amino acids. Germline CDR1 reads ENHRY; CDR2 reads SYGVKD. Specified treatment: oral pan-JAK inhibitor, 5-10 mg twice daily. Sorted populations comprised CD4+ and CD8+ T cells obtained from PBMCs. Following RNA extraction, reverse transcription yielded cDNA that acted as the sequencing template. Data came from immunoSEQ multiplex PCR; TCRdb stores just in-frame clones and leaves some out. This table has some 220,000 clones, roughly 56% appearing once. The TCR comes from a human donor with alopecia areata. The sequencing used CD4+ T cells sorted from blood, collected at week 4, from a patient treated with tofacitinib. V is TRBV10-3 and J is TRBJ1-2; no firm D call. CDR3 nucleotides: TGTGCCATCAGTGACCCTCTTGGCTACACCTTC. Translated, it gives CAISDPLGYTF.